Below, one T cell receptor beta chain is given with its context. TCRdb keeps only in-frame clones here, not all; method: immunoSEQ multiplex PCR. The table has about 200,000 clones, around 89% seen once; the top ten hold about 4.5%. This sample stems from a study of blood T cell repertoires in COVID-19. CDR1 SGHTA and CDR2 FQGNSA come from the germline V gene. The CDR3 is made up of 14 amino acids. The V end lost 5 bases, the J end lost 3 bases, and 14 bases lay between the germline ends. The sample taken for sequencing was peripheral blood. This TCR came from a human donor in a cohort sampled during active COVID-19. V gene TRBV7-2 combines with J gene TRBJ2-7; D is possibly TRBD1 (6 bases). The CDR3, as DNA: TGTGCCAGCAGCCAAAACAGGGACCACTACGAGCAGTACTTC. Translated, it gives CASSQNRDHYEQYF. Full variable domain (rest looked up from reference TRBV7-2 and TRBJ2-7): GAGVSQSPSNKVTEKGKDVELRCDPISGHTALYWYRQSLGQGLEFLIYFQGNSAPDKSGLPSDRFSAERTGGSVSTLTIQRTQQEDSAVYLCASSQNRDHYEQYFGPGTRLTVT.